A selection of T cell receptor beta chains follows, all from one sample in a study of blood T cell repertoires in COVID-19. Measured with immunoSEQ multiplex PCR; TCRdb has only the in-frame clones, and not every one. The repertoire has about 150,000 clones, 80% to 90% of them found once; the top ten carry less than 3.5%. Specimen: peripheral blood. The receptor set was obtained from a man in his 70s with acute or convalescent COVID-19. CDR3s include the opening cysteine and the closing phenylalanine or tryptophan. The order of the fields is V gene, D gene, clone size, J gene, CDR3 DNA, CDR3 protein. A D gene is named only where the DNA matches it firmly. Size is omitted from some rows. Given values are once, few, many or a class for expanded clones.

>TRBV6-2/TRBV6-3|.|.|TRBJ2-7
TGTGCCAGCAGTTCCCTCCGGGAGCAGTACTTC
CASSSLREQYF
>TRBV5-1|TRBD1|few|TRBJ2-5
TGCGCCAGCAGCTTGGATGGGACAGGGGAAGAGACCCAGTACTTC
CASSLDGTGEETQYF
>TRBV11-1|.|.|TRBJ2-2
TGTGCCAGCAGCTTAGACAGGGTAAACACCGGGGAGCTGTTTTTT
CASSLDRVNTGELFF
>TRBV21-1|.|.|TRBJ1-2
TGTGCCAGCAGCAAAGCGCCCGGACAGGGGGCCTTGGGTCACTATGGCTACACCTTC
CASSKAPGQGALGHYGYTF
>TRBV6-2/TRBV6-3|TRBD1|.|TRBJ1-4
TGTGCCAGCAGTCCCGGGACAGCGGCGGACACTAATGAAAAACTGTTTTTT
CASSPGTAADTNEKLFF
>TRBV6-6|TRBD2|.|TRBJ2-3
TGTGCCAGCAGTCGACGACTAGCGGGAGCAGCAGATACGCAGTATTTT
CASSRRLAGAADTQYF
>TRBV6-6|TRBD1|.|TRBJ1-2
TGTGCCAGCAGTTGGACAGGGGCGGGTGGCTACACCTTC
CASSWTGAGGYTF
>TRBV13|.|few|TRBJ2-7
TGTGCCAGCAGCTTAGGCGGAGGAGGGTCCTACGAGCAGTACTTC
CASSLGGGGSYEQYF
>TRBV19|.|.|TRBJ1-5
TGTGCCAGTAGCCAGGTCTGGAGGGGAGCGGGCAATCAGCCCCAGCATTTT
CASSQVWRGAGNQPQHF
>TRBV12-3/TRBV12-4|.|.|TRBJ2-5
TGTGCCAGCAGGCCACCAGGGGAAGAGACCCAGTACTTC
CASRPPGEETQYF
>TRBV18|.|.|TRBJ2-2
TGTGCCAGCTCACCGCTTCGATCATCTCCTAGCGGGGAGCTGTTTTTT
CASSPLRSSPSGELFF
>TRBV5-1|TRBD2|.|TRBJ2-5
TGCGCCAGCAGCTTGGACGGCGGGAGTCAGCAAGAGACCCAGTACTTC
CASSLDGGSQQETQYF